This entry is about one T cell receptor (beta chain). The source of the sample is a study of identical twins. One entry per CDR3 protein, called by TCRdb with MiXCR from the 5' RACE reads. The data contain about 330,000 distinct CDR3 sequences, more than 9% of them singletons. Germline V gives CDR1 SGHDT, CDR2 YYEEEE. The CDR3 has 16 residues. The J segment lost 5 bases and the V segment lost 2 bases, leaving 11 bases of the junction unmatched. In addition, the sample was reused for a study of yellow fever vaccine responses in identical twins.

The chain is built from TRBV5-6 and TRBJ2-3; 7 nucleotides line up with TRBD1. What was sequenced was CD8+ T cells sorted from blood. This TCR came from a woman aged 18 to 35 in good health. The CDR3 DNA follows: TGTGCCAGCAGCTTAGGGGACAGAGGAGCGAGAGATACGCAGTATTTT. This sequence encodes CASSLGDRGARDTQYF.